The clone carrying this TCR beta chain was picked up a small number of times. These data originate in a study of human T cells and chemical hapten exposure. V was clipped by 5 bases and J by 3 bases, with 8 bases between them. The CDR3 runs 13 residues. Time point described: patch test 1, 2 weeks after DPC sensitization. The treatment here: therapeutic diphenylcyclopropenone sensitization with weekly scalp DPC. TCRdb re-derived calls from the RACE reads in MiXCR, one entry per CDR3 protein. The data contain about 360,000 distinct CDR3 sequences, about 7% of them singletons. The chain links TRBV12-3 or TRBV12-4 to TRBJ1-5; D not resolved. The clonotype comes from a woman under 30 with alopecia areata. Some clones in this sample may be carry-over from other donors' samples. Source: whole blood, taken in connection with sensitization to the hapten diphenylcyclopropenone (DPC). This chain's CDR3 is CASSPGLNQPQHF. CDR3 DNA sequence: TGTGCCAGCAGTCCGGGCCTCAATCAGCCCCAGCATTTT.